One sample yielded the 28 T cell receptor beta chains listed below, sequenced in a study of persistence of HIV-infected CD4 T cells. Lysates of CMV-infected fibroblasts at 10 ug/mL stimulated these cells. Memory cells lacking CD40L and CD69 with high CD45RO were sorted. These receptors have no identified antigens. This was the immunoSEQ version 4 assay in survey mode. Clones were sequenced by immunoSEQ multiplex PCR, and TCRdb holds only the in-frame ones, with some missing. The sample gives 25,000 to 35,000 clones, roughly 82% of which show up once; roughly 0.9% is in the top ten. Source: CD4+ T cells sorted from PBMCs after 18-hour stimulation, taken from a patient who received antiretroviral therapy. The source is an adult man with HIV who was CMV-seropositive.

The chain's CDR3 is CASTRENGNTIYF. The DNA for the CDR3 is TGTGCCAGCACCCGGGAGAATGGAAACACCATATATTTT. This rearrangement joins TRBV12-3 or TRBV12-4 to TRBJ1-3; D unclear. This CDR3 has 13 residues. V lost 7 bases and J lost 3, with 10 bases in between.

The chain has TRBV7-9 and TRBJ1-1; 8 bases match TRBD1. Per the germline V gene, CDR1 is SEHNR and CDR2 is FQNEAQ (reference sequence). The CDR3 has 14 residues. V gave up 5 bases and J gave up 1 base; unmatched junction bases: 3. CDR3 loop: CASSNGQGNTEAFF. DNA for the CDR3: TGTGCCAGCAGCAATGGACAGGGGAACACTGAAGCTTTCTTT.

The chain carries TRBV7-2 and TRBJ2-3, with TRBD2 matching over 9 bases. Germline V gene data show CDR1 as SGHTA and CDR2 as FQGNSA. This CDR3 is built from 15 residues. V was pared by 2 bases and J by 4 bases, with 4 bases of the junction left unmatched. CDR3 sequence: CASSLQRGAPDTQYF. CDR3 nucleotides: TGTGCCAGCAGCTTACAGCGGGGGGCCCCAGATACGCAGTATTTT.

The V call is TRBV6-2 or TRBV6-3, the J call TRBJ1-2, with TRBD1 identical over 7 bases. Germline V gene data show CDR1 as MNHEY and CDR2 as SVGEGT. This CDR3 spans 15 amino acids. With 4 bases clipped from V and 4 bases from J, the junction kept 9 bases outside the gene matches. The CDR3 loop is CASSFAGTALYGYTF. CDR3 nucleotide sequence: TGTGCCAGCAGTTTCGCCGGGACAGCTCTCTATGGCTACACCTTC.

This chain uses TRBV12-3 or TRBV12-4 with TRBJ1-1; D call uncertain. The CDR3 consists of 11 residues. The V gene lost 3 bases and the J gene lost 9 bases, with 8 bases spanning the gap. DNA of the CDR3: TGTGCCAGCAGTTTTTGGCCCCAAGCTTTCTTT. Residues: CASSFWPQAFF.

The chain links TRBV24-1 to TRBJ2-1; TRBD1 matches 8 bases. Germline-derived CDR1 and CDR2 are KGHDR and SFDVKD. Germline trimming cut 3 bases from V and 5 bases from J; bases unmatched to any gene: 8. CDR3 length: 16 amino acids. CDR3 DNA: TGTGCCACCAGTGATACAGTGACAGGGGCGGACAATGAGCAGTTCTTC. It is translated as CATSDTVTGADNEQFF.

The chain has TRBV5-5 and TRBJ1-2; a weak D match, TRBD1 (6 bases). CDR1 is SGHKS, CDR2 YYEKEE, per germline (reference sequence). The CDR3 runs to 14 residues. The V end lost 1 base, the J end lost 4 bases, and 11 bases lay between the germline ends. CDR3 sequence: CASSLRTETYGYTF. Written as DNA, the CDR3 is TGTGCCAGCAGCTTGCGGACAGAAACCTATGGCTACACCTTC.

V is TRBV28 and J is TRBJ1-2; unclear D gene. Trimming left V 6 bases short and J 6 bases short, with 5 bases between. This CDR3 spans 10 amino acids. Germline assignment: CDR1 MDHEN and CDR2 SYDVKM. CDR3: CASSTNGYTF. The CDR3 region has the DNA TGTGCCAGCAGCACTAATGGCTACACCTTC.

This clone was seen a single time. The chain recombines TRBV5-8 with TRBJ2-5; possibly TRBD1 for D (6 bases). CDR1 is SGHTS, CDR2 YDEGEE, per germline. The V gene lost 4 bases and the J gene lost 4 bases, with 20 bases spanning the gap. The CDR3 is 16 amino acids. Here the CDR3 reads CASSGNRAQVLETQYF. In DNA, the CDR3 is TGTGCCAGCAGCGGAAACAGGGCCCAGGTATTAGAGACCCAGTACTTC.

The chain uses TRBV5-4 and TRBJ2-5, with D unclear. Deletions cut 0 bases from V and 4 bases from J, with 13 bases between. The CDR3 sequence is 15 residues long. Germline CDR1 is SGHNT and CDR2 is YYREEE (reference sequence). CDR3 in DNA: TGTGCCAGCAGCTTGGTCTCTCTCAAGGGAGAGACCCAGTACTTC. This encodes CASSLVSLKGETQYF.

This rearrangement joins TRBV13 to TRBJ2-7; 9 bases line up with TRBD2. The V and J ends lost 2 bases and 1 base, in that order; junction bases with no gene match: 3. Germline loops: CDR1 PRHDT, CDR2 FYEKMQ (reference sequence). CDR3 length: 15 residues. The CDR3 coding sequence is TGTGCCAGCAGCTTACGCGGGGGGGCGTCCTACGAGCAGTACTTC. This encodes CASSLRGGASYEQYF.

J is TRBJ2-3 and V is TRBV6-5; D is possibly TRBD2 (6 bases). Germline V lookup: CDR1 MNHEY, CDR2 SVGAGI. This CDR3 has 13 residues. Trimming left V 6 bases short and J 3 bases short, with 10 bases between. This CDR3 reads CASRPGTTDTQYF. The CDR3 coding sequence is TGTGCCAGCAGGCCCGGGACTACAGATACGCAGTATTTT.

The chain joins TRBV30 to TRBJ1-5; 9 bases align to TRBD1. The CDR3 has 14 residues. Germline loops: CDR1 GTSNPN, CDR2 SVGIG (reference sequence). V shed 4 bases, J shed 7 bases, and the junction held 8 bases outside the gene matches. CDR3 residues: CAWKSGQGGQPQHF. CDR3 nucleotide sequence: TGTGCCTGGAAGTCGGGACAGGGTGGACAGCCCCAGCATTTT. The full variable domain, rest sourced from reference TRBV30 and TRBJ1-5, is SQTIHQWPATLVQPVGSPLSLECTVEGTSNPNLYWYRQAAGRGLQLLFYSVGIGQISSEVPQNLSASRPQDRQFILSSKKLLLSDSGFYLCAWKSGQGGQPQHFGDGTRLSIL.

In its sample, this clone was seen a few times. The J gene is TRBJ1-1, the V gene TRBV3-1 (or the pseudogene TRBV3-2), with D perhaps matching TRBD1 (5 bases). Germline V CDR1 and CDR2: LGHDT, YNNKEL (reference sequence). The CDR3 contains 13 residues. V dropped 1 base and J dropped 7 bases, with 10 bases sitting between them. The CDR3 loop is CASSQVRGSEAFF. Written as DNA, the CDR3 is TGTGCCAGCAGCCAAGTTAGGGGCAGTGAAGCTTTCTTT.

This clone was counted only a few times. The chain combines TRBV21-1 with TRBJ1-6; the listed D gene, TRBD1, was not tested against the DNA. TRBV21-1 is a recognized pseudogene. CDR3 length equals 15 residues. Here the CDR3 reads CASVHSQGSNSPLHF. CDR3 DNA: TGTGCCAGCGTTCACTCACAGGGATCTAATTCACCCCTCCACTTT.

V and J are TRBV21-1 and TRBJ2-2; no check of the table's D call, TRBD1, against the DNA was made. TRBV21-1 is listed as a pseudogene. CDR3 size: 13 residues. The chain's CDR3 is CASSDRESGELFF. For the CDR3, the DNA is TGTGCCAGCAGCGACAGGGAGTCCGGGGAGCTGTTTTTT.

The chain couples TRBV2 to TRBJ2-7; 12 bases match TRBD2. The CDR3 has 15 residues. Germline assignment: CDR1 SNHLY and CDR2 FYNNEI. Trimming at V came to 6 bases and at J to 1 base, leaving 4 bases not matched to a gene. Here the CDR3 reads CASRPGLAGSYEQYF. The CDR3 DNA sequence: TGTGCCAGCAGGCCGGGACTAGCGGGTTCCTACGAGCAGTACTTC.

This clone was counted only a few times. The chain couples TRBV18 to TRBJ2-3, with TRBD1 matching over 9 bases. J gave up 3 bases and V 3 bases, and 16 bases lay outside the gene matches. This CDR3 is 19 amino acids long. From germline, CDR1 is KGHSH and CDR2 LQKENI. The CDR3 here is CASSPPMGQGKTSTDTQYF. The CDR3 DNA reads TGTGCCAGCTCACCCCCGATGGGACAGGGAAAGACCTCTACAGATACGCAGTATTTT.

This chain connects TRBV5-6 to TRBJ1-2; D gene uncertain. CDR3 length: 13 residues. CDR1 is SGHDT, CDR2 YYEEEE, per germline. Trimming left V 2 bases short and J 4 bases short, with 9 bases between. This CDR3 is CASSFGQLYGYTF. DNA for the CDR3: TGTGCCAGCAGCTTCGGGCAACTCTATGGCTACACCTTC.

The rearrangement uses TRBV11-2 and TRBJ1-1; weak D call: TRBD1 (6 bases). From germline, CDR1 is SGHAT and CDR2 FQNNGV. The CDR3 spans 14 residues. V lost 0 bases, J lost 6 bases, and 11 bases lay in between. The CDR3 is CASSLDYRVPEAFF. The CDR3, as DNA: TGTGCCAGCAGCTTAGATTACAGGGTCCCTGAAGCTTTCTTT.

The CDR3: CASSQWRGDDEQFF. For the CDR3, the DNA is TGCGCCAGCAGCCAGTGGCGGGGGGACGATGAGCAGTTCTTC. This chain joins TRBV4-3 and TRBJ2-1; 8 bases are shared with TRBD2. The CDR3 has 14 residues. With V trimmed by 3 bases and J by 8 bases, 6 bases remained unmatched. CDR1 is LGHNA and CDR2 is YSLEER in the germline V gene.

The rearrangement links TRBV5-1 to TRBJ2-3; TRBD1 matches at 7 bases. V dropped 3 bases and J dropped 1; count of bases not matched to a gene: 5. The CDR3 has 15 residues. Germline V gives CDR1 SGHRS, CDR2 YFSETQ. CDR3 sequence reads: CASSSQGERTDTQYF. Here the CDR3 DNA reads TGCGCCAGCAGCTCGCAGGGGGAGCGCACAGATACGCAGTATTTT.

V is TRBV10-2 and J is TRBJ1-3; D is unclear. With 2 bases removed from V and 4 bases from J, the gap between germline ends came to 6 bases. Germline lookup yields CDR1 WSHSY and CDR2 SAAADI. CDR3 length equals 13 residues. The CDR3 sequence: CASSEHYGNTIYF. CDR3 DNA: TGCGCCAGCAGTGAGCACTACGGAAACACCATATATTTT.

The genes are TRBV29-1 and TRBJ2-3; D might be TRBD1 (6 bases). V gave up 6 bases and J gave up 2 bases, with 15 bases separating them. This CDR3 comprises 14 residues. In germline, CDR1 is SQVTM, CDR2 ANQGSEA. The CDR3 loop is CSVPGQLFTDTQYF. In DNA, the CDR3 is TGCAGCGTCCCCGGACAGTTATTCACAGATACGCAGTATTTT.

The chain's CDR3 is CASSKAGLAYNEQFF. The CDR3 DNA is TGTGCCAGCAGTAAAGCGGGACTAGCGTACAATGAGCAGTTCTTC. The chain is built from TRBV3-1 (or the pseudogene TRBV3-2) and TRBJ2-1; the match to TRBD2 covers 10 bases. Per germline, CDR1 LGHDT and CDR2 YNNKEL (reference sequence). The CDR3 extends over 15 amino acids. Trimming cost V 6 bases and J 4 bases; bases outside gene matches: 6.

J is TRBJ1-3 and V is TRBV28; perhaps TRBD1 as D (6 bases). The germline CDR1 and CDR2 sequences are MDHEN and SYDVKM. The CDR3 runs to 14 residues. Deletions cut 4 bases from V and 4 bases from J, with 11 bases between. Here the CDR3 DNA reads TGTGCCAGCAGTTCGGGGGGGACAGGAAACACCATATATTTT. Amino acids: CASSSGGTGNTIYF.

The V call is TRBV5-1, the J call TRBJ2-5; D perhaps matches TRBD2 (5 bases). Germline V gene sequence: CDR1 SGHRS, CDR2 YFSETQ. This CDR3 has 14 residues. V gave up 0 bases and J gave up 4 bases, with 10 bases separating them. In nucleotides, the CDR3 is TGCGCCAGCAGCTTGGAGGACTTAAGAGAGACCCAGTACTTC. Residues: CASSLEDLRETQYF.

The J gene is TRBJ1-1, the V gene TRBV6-5; tentative D call: TRBD1 (5 bases). Trimming removed 10 bases at V and 1 base at J, with 13 bases between. The V gene's germline CDR1 is MNHEY and CDR2 SVGAGI. The CDR3 loop spans 13 amino acids. CDR3 sequence: CATRLQGNTEAFF. In DNA form, the CDR3 reads TGTGCCACCCGTCTTCAGGGGAACACTGAAGCTTTCTTT.